This T cell receptor beta chain comes out of a study of blood T cells in healthy people across ages. Whole-study results and caveats: With donor CMV status unknown, expanded clonotype changes were possibly confounded.

Turning to this clonotype: Its antigen is currently unknown.

Peripheral blood from each donor was collected in a volume of about 9.9 milliliters. Primers used in a second PCR of about 6 to 11 cycles were a sample-barcoded 5' primer and a J-beta primer mix. One entry per CDR3 protein, called by TCRdb with MiXCR from the 5' RACE reads. The sample shows 650,000 to 1,000,000 distinct CDR3 sequences, approximately 35% of them seen only once. Sequencing was carried out using blood. The origin of this receptor is a man aged 18-30 years in good health.

Here the CDR3 reads CASSQVGPGNTIYF. CDR3 coding DNA: TGCGCCAGCAGCCAAGTGGGACCCGGAAACACCATATATTTT. The genes are TRBV4-3 and TRBJ1-3; possibly TRBD1 for D (5 bases). V gave up 1 base and J gave up 4 bases, with 8 bases separating them. The CDR3 sequence is 14 residues long. CDR1 is LGHNA and CDR2 is YSLEER in the germline V gene.